The T cell receptor beta chain under discussion was sequenced for a study of patients and donors after allogeneic stem cell transplantation. One entry per CDR3 protein results from TCRdb running MiXCR on the RT-PCR reads. The sample contains fewer than 95,000 distinct CDR3 sequences, approximately 5% of which appear only once. Trimming cost V 5 bases and J 0 bases, with 10 bases left between them. Germline V CDR1 and CDR2: MNHEY, SVGEGT. The CDR3 totals 14 residues. This clonotype appeared a few times. The TCR was taken from a human donor who was either an allogeneic HSCT recipient or a stem cell or donor lymphocyte infusion donor (not recorded which). It is not recorded whose cells these are; they may come from a transplant donor. The chain recombines TRBV6-2 or TRBV6-3 with TRBJ2-5; D is perhaps TRBD2 (6 bases). Sample: blood, either unsorted or a sorted T cell fraction (not recorded which). The CDR3 nucleotides read TGTGCCAGCAGTCCGCGGGACTACCAAGAGACCCAGTACTTC. As protein: CASSPRDYQETQYF.